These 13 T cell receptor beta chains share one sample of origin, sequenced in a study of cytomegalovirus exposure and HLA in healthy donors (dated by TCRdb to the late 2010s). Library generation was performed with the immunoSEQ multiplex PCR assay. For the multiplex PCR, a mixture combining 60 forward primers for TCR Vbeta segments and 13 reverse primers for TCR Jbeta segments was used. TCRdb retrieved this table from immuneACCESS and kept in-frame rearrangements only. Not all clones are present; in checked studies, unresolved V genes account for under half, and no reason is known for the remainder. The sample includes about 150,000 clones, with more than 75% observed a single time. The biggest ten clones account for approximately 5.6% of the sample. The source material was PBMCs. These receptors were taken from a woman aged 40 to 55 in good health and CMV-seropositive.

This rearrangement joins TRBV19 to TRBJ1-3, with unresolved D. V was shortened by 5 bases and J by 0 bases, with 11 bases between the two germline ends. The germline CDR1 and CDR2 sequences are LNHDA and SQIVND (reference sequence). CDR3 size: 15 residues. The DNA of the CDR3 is TGTGCCAGTAGTCCCCAGCGGGACTCTGGAAACACCATATATTTT. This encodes CASSPQRDSGNTIYF.

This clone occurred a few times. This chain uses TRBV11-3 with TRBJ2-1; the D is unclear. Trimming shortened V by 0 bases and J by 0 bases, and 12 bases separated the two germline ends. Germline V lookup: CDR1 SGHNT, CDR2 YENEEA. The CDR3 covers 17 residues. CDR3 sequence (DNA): TGTGCCAGCAGCTTAGATGGAGTAGGTTCCTCCTACAATGAGCAGTTCTTC. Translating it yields CASSLDGVGSSYNEQFF.

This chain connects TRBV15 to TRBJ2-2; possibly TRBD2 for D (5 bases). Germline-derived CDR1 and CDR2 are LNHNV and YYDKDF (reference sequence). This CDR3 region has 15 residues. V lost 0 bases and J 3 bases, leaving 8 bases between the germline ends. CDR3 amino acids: CATSREVGDTGELFF. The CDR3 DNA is TGTGCCACCAGCAGAGAGGTCGGGGACACCGGGGAGCTGTTTTTT.

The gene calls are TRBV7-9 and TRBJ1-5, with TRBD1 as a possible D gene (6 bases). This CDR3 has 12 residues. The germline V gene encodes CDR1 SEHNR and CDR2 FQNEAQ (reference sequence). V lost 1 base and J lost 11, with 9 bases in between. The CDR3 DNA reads TGTGCCAGCAGCTTAGAAGGGACAACCCAGCATTTT. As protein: CASSLEGTTQHF.

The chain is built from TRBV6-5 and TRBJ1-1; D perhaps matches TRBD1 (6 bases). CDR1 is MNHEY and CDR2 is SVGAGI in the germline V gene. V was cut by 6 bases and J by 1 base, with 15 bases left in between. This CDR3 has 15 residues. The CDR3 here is CASRRTGQSNTEAFF. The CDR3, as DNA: TGTGCCAGCAGAAGGACCGGACAGTCGAACACTGAAGCTTTCTTT.

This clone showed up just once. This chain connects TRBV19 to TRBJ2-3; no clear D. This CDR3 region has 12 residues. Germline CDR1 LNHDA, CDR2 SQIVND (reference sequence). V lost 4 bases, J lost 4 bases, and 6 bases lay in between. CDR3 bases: TGTGCCAGTAGTAAGGAGCCAGATACGCAGTATTTT. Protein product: CASSKEPDTQYF.

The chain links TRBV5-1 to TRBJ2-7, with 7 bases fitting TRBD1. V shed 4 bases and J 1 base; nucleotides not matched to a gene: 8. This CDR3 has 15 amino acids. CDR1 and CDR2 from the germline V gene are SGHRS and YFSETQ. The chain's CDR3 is CASSPNPGQSYEQYF. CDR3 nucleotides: TGCGCCAGCAGCCCGAATCCGGGACAGTCCTACGAGCAGTACTTC.

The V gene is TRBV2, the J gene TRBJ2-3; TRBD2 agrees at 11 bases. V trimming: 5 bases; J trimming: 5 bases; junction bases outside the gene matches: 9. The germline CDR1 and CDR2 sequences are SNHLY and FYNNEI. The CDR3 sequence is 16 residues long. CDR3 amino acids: CASSKDSGRAGDTQYF. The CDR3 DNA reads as TGTGCCAGCAGTAAAGATAGCGGGAGGGCCGGAGATACGCAGTATTTT.

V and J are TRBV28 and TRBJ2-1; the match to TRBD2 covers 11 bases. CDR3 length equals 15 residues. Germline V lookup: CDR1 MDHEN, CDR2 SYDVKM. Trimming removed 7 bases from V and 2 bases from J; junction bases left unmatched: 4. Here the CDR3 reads CASTPGLAAYNEQFF. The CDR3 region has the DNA TGTGCCAGCACCCCGGGACTAGCGGCCTACAATGAGCAGTTCTTC.

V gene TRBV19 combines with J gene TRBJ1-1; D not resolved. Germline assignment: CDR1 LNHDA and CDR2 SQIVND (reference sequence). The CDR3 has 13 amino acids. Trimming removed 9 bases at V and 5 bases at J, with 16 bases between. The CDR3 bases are TGTGCCAGCACGCTGACGGAGGAAACTGAAGCTTTCTTT. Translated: CASTLTEETEAFF.

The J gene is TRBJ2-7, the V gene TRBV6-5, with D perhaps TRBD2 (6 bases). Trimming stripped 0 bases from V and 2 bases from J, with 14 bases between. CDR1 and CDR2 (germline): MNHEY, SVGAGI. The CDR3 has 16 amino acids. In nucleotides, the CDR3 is TGTGCCAGCAGTTACTCGCTGAGCGGGCTTCCCTACGAGCAGTACTTC. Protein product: CASSYSLSGLPYEQYF.

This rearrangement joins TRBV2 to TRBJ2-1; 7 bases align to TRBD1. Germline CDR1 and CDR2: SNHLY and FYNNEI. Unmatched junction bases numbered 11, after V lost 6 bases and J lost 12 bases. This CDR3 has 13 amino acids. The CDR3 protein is CASRPGGVLGQFF. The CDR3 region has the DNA TGTGCCAGCAGGCCAGGGGGTGTTCTTGGGCAGTTCTTC.

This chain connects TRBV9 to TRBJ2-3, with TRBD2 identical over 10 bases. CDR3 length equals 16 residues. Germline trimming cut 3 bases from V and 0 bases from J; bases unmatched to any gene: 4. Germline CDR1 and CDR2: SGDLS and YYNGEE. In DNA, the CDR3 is TGTGCCAGCAGCGCACTAGCGGGGACCAGCACAGATACGCAGTATTTT. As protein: CASSALAGTSTDTQYF.